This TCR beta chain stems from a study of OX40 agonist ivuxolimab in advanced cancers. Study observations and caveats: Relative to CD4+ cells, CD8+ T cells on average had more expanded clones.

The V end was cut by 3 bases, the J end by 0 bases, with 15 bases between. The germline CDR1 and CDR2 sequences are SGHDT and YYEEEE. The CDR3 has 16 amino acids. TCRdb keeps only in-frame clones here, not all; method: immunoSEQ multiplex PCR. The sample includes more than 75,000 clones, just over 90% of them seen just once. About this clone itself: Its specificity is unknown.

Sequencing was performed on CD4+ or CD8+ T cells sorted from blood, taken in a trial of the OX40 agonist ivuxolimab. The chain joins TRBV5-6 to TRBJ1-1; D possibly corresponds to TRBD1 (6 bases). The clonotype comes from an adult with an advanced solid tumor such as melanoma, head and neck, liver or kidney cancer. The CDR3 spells CASSYQGITMNTEAFF. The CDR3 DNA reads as TGTGCCAGCAGCTACCAGGGGATTACCATGAACACTGAAGCTTTCTTT.